Following are 18 T cell receptor beta chains from one sample sequenced in a study of T cell repertoires in cytomegalovirus infection. Via MiXCR, TCRdb re-called the reads, giving one row per CDR3 protein. The sample has about 920,000 distinct CDR3 sequences, around 30% seen once; the top ten hold roughly an eighth. Their antigens remain unidentified. Sequences were derived from cultured CD8+ T cells from PBMCs, sampled from culture after CMV antigen stimulation. Every receptor here comes from a human donor in good health (CMV status not recorded). Some clones in this sample may be carry-over from other donors' samples.

This clonotype showed up just a few times. The rearrangement uses TRBV6-6 and TRBJ2-7, with 11 positions matching TRBD1. Per germline, CDR1 MNHNY and CDR2 SVGAGI (reference sequence). The CDR3 is 14 residues long. The ends lost 7 bases at V and 5 bases at J; junction bases unmatched: 7. Here the CDR3 DNA reads TGTGCCAGCATTGCCGGGACAGGGGGACACGAGCAGTACGTC. It yields the protein CASIAGTGGHEQYV.

In this sample, this clonotype turned up many times. The chain employs TRBV7-9 and TRBJ2-1; TRBD2 is a possible D gene (5 bases). The CDR3 is 15 amino acids. Trimming removed 1 base from V and 8 bases from J, with 15 bases in between. Germline-derived CDR1 and CDR2 are SEHNR and FQNEAQ (reference sequence). Written as DNA, the CDR3 is TGTGCCAGCAGCTTAGAGGCTCGAGGGCGGGATGAGCAGTTCTTC. Its protein product is CASSLEARGRDEQFF.

This rearrangement joins TRBV4-1 to TRBJ1-1; the D is unclear. The CDR3 runs 13 residues. Germline loops: CDR1 MGHRA, CDR2 YSYEKL. Trimming took 8 bases from V and 6 from J, leaving 16 bases between them. The CDR3 region is CASLSAGKAEAFF. In DNA form, the CDR3 reads TGCGCCAGCCTTTCAGCCGGGAAGGCTGAAGCTTTCTTT.

This clonotype appeared many times. The rearrangement links TRBV7-6 to TRBJ2-5; D ambiguous. Trimming removed 1 base from V and 5 bases from J, with 11 bases in between. The germline gives CDR1 SGHVS, CDR2 FNYEAQ. This CDR3 spans 14 amino acids. CDR3 DNA sequence: TGTGCCAGCAGCTTAGATCTTTCCCGGGAGACCCAGTACTTC. Translated, it gives CASSLDLSRETQYF.

V gene TRBV9 combines with J gene TRBJ2-1, with D unresolved. With 1 base removed from V and 0 bases from J, the gap between germline ends came to 14 bases. Germline-derived CDR1 and CDR2 are SGDLS and YYNGEE. This CDR3 is 17 amino acids long. The CDR3, as DNA: TGTGCCAGCAGCGTATCCAAGACTCACAGCTCCTACAATGAGCAGTTCTTC. Protein product: CASSVSKTHSSYNEQFF. Combining the CDR3 with reference TRBV9 and TRBJ2-1 gives the whole variable domain DSGVTQTPKHLITATGQRVTLRCSPRSGDLSVYWYQQSLDQGLQFLIQYYNGEERAKGNILERFSAQQFPDLHSELNLSSLELGDSALYFCASSVSKTHSSYNEQFFGPGTRLTVL.

This clonotype occurred a few times. The chain carries TRBV28 and TRBJ2-6, with TRBD1 matching over 8 bases. This CDR3 is built from 17 residues. From germline, CDR1 is MDHEN and CDR2 SYDVKM. V was clipped by 6 bases and J by 3 bases; unmatched bases: 10. The CDR3 reads CASSAGGALSGANVLTF. CDR3 sequence (DNA): TGTGCCAGCAGCGCAGGGGGCGCGTTGAGTGGGGCCAACGTCCTGACTTTC. Using reference TRBV28 and TRBJ2-6 for the parts outside the CDR3, the full variable domain is DVKVTQSSRYLVKRTGEKVFLECVQDMDHENMFWYRQDPGLGLRLIYFSYDVKMKEKGDIPEGYSVSREKKERFSLILESASTNQTSMYLCASSAGGALSGANVLTFGAGSRLTVL.

V usage is TRBV10-3 and J usage is TRBJ1-1; unclear D gene. V was trimmed by 7 bases and J by 6 bases, leaving 18 bases between them. The germline V gene encodes CDR1 ENHRY and CDR2 SYGVKD. The CDR3 extends over 14 amino acids. The CDR3: CAIKRTADPPEAFF. In DNA, the CDR3 is TGTGCCATCAAGAGAACGGCGGATCCCCCTGAAGCTTTCTTT.

The gene calls are TRBV4-3 and TRBJ1-1; a possible D gene is TRBD1 (5 bases). V was cut by 0 bases and J by 10 bases, with 18 bases left in between. Germline V gives CDR1 LGHNA, CDR2 YSLEER. This CDR3 is built from 15 residues. In DNA, the CDR3 is TGCGCCAGCAGCCAAGATAGTGGGACCCTCGTAATAGCTTTCTTT. Translation gives CASSQDSGTLVIAFF.

This clonotype appeared many times. V gene TRBV7-9 combines with J gene TRBJ1-2, with D unclear. CDR3 length: 12 amino acids. With 5 bases removed from V and 2 bases from J, the gap between germline ends came to 6 bases. CDR1 is SEHNR, CDR2 FQNEAQ, per germline (reference sequence). The CDR3 reads CASSLENYGYTF. For the CDR3, the DNA is TGTGCCAGCAGCCTCGAGAACTATGGCTACACCTTC. The complete variable domain, with remaining parts taken from reference TRBV7-9 and TRBJ1-2, reads DTGVSQNPRHKITKRGQNVTFRCDPISEHNRLYWYRQTLGQGPEFLTYFQNEAQLEKSRLLSDRFSAERPKGSFSTLEIQRTEQGDSAMYLCASSLENYGYTFGSGTRLTVV.

This clonotype has just a few counts. This chain uses TRBV10-3 with TRBJ1-1, with D unresolved. The CDR3 sequence is 12 residues long. Trimming cost V 2 bases and J 12 bases, with 13 bases left between them. Germline V lookup: CDR1 ENHRY, CDR2 SYGVKD. The CDR3 here is CAISETLVWTFF. In DNA form, the CDR3 reads TGTGCCATCAGTGAGACTCTGGTATGGACTTTCTTT.

This clonotype came up a few times. J is TRBJ2-1 and V is TRBV7-3; 9 bases map to TRBD1. The junction had 9 bases not matched to a gene; V was cut back by 5 bases and J by 7 bases. The CDR3 is 15 amino acids. The germline V gene encodes CDR1 SGHTA and CDR2 FQGTGA. CDR3 loop: CASSRTWTGVNEQFF. DNA of the CDR3: TGTGCCAGCAGCCGGACATGGACAGGGGTGAATGAGCAGTTCTTC.

This clonotype was counted a few times. The chain combines TRBV10-3 with TRBJ2-7, with D possibly being TRBD1 (5 bases). V was trimmed by 11 bases and J by 0 bases, leaving 14 bases between them. CDR1 is ENHRY, CDR2 SYGVKD, per germline. The CDR3 sequence is 13 residues long. The CDR3 reads CAGSTEHSYEQYF. The CDR3 DNA reads TGTGCCGGCTCGACAGAGCACTCCTACGAGCAGTACTTC.

The sample holds a few counts of this clonotype. The rearrangement joins TRBV12-3 or TRBV12-4 to TRBJ2-5; D perhaps matches TRBD1 (5 bases). The CDR3 spans 12 residues. V was shortened by 6 bases and J by 5 bases, with 10 bases between the two germline ends. The CDR3 DNA sequence: TGTGCCAGCAGCTCCAACAGGGAGACCCAGTACTTC. It yields the protein CASSSNRETQYF.

There are a few counts of this clonotype. This chain links TRBV27 with TRBJ2-5; tentative D call: TRBD1 (7 bases). V was trimmed by 2 bases and J by 5 bases, leaving 12 bases between them. CDR3 size: 14 residues. In germline, CDR1 is MNHEY, CDR2 SMNVEV (reference sequence). The CDR3 DNA reads TGTGCCAGCAGTTTAAGGCAGGGGGGCGAGACCCAGTACTTC. Translated: CASSLRQGGETQYF.

The chain recombines TRBV6-4 with TRBJ2-7; 7 nucleotides match TRBD2. Trimming removed 5 bases from V and 5 bases from J; junction bases left unmatched: 9. CDR3 length: 14 residues. CDR1 MRHNA and CDR2 SNTAGT come from the germline V gene. In DNA, the CDR3 is TGTGCCAGCAGTCGGACTAGAGGTACCGACGAGCAGTACTTC. This encodes CASSRTRGTDEQYF.

This clonotype was seen ten or more times. At one of its ends the junction is not consistent with the germline gene, which may arise from a read error. The chain carries TRBV7-9 and TRBJ2-1; D may be TRBD2 (6 bases). Germline V gene sequence: CDR1 SEHNR, CDR2 FQNEAQ (reference sequence). This CDR3 contains 14 residues. The CDR3, as DNA: TGTGCCAGCAGCCCTTGGGACTCCGACAATGAGCAGTTCTTC. Protein: CASSPWDSDNEQFF.

V gene TRBV28 combines with J gene TRBJ1-4; 7 bases match TRBD1. The V gene's germline CDR1 is MDHEN and CDR2 SYDVKM. V dropped 0 bases and J dropped 12; count of bases not matched to a gene: 7. The CDR3 is 14 amino acids. CDR3: CASSLWTGSIELFF. The DNA of the CDR3 is TGTGCCAGCAGTTTATGGACAGGGAGTATTGAACTGTTTTTT. Filled out from reference TRBV28 and TRBJ1-4, the complete variable domain reads DVKVTQSSRYLVKRTGEKVFLECVQDMDHENMFWYRQDPGLGLRLIYFSYDVKMKEKGDIPEGYSVSREKKERFSLILESASTNQTSMYLCASSLWTGSIELFFGSGTQLSVL.

This clonotype was counted ten times or more. The CDR3 protein is CASVPGTGYNQPQHF. Here the CDR3 DNA reads TGTGCCAGCGTCCCTGGGACAGGGTACAATCAGCCCCAGCATTTT. V gene TRBV7-9 combines with J gene TRBJ1-5; 9 bases are shared with TRBD1. The CDR3 totals 15 residues. Germline CDR1 SEHNR, CDR2 FQNEAQ (reference sequence). V gave up 8 bases and J gave up 3 bases; unmatched junction bases: 8.